This T cell receptor beta chain was identified during a study of blood T cell repertoires in COVID-19. At the level of the study: PBMCs, B-cell-depleted T cells, or T cells were the source of the cDNA or gDNA that made up the material.

Participant age was roughly 18 to 100 years, and participants resided in fewer than 25 US areas. Clones were sequenced by immunoSEQ multiplex PCR, and TCRdb holds only the in-frame ones, with some missing. The data contain some 300,000 clones, 88% of them singletons. The CDR3 is 14 residues long. The germline V and J ends were trimmed by 2 bases and 6 bases, with 13 bases remaining between them. CDR1 is LNHDA, CDR2 SQIVND, per germline (reference sequence). This chain joins TRBV19 and TRBJ1-2, with no clear D. The receptor was derived from a woman aged 25 to 39 who had recovered from COVID-19. The sample was PBMCs or T cells enriched from blood (not recorded which). In DNA form, the CDR3 reads TGTGCCAGTAGTATATCGAGGGTGAAGGATGGCTACACCTTC. Encoded protein: CASSISRVKDGYTF.